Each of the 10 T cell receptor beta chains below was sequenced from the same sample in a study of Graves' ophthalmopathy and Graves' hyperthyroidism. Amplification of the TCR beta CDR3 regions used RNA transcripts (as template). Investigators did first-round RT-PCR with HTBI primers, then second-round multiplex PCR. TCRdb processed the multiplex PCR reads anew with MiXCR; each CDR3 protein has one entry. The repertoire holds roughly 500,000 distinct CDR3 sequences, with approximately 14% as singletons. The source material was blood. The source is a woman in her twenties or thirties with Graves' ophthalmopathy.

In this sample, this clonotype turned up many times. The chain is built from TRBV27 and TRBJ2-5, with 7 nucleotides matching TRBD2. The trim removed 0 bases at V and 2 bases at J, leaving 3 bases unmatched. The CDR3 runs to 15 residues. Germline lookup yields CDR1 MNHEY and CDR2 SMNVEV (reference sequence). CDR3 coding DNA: TGTGCCAGCAGTTTATCTGAGGGAGGGCAAGAGACCCAGTACTTC. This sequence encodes CASSLSEGGQETQYF.

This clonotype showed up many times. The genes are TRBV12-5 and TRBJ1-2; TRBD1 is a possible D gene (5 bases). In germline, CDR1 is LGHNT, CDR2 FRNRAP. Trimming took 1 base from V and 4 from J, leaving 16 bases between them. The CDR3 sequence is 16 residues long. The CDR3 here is CASGLDRTITSYGYTF. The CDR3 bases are TGTGCTAGTGGTTTGGACAGGACTATTACCTCCTATGGCTACACCTTC.

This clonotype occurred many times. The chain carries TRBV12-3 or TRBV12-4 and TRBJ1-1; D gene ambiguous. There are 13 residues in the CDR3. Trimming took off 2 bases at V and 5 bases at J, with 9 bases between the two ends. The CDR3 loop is CASSLQRRTEAFF. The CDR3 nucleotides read TGTGCCAGCAGTTTACAACGAAGGACTGAAGCTTTCTTT.

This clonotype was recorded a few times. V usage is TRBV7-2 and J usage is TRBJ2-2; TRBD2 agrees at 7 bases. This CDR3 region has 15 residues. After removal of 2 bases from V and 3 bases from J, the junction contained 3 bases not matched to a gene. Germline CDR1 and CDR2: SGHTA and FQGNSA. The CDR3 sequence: CASSLRLADTGELFF. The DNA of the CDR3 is TGTGCCAGCAGCTTAAGGCTAGCGGACACCGGGGAGCTGTTTTTT.

The CDR3 DNA sequence: TGCGCCAGCAGCTTGCGCGGAGGGGGGGCTTCACAAGAGACCCAGTACTTC. Its translation: CASSLRGGGASQETQYF. J is TRBJ2-5 and V is TRBV5-1, with D tentatively TRBD2 (7 bases). The CDR3 runs 17 residues. Trimming left V 1 base short and J 2 bases short, with 18 bases between. Looked up from germline, CDR1 is SGHRS and CDR2 is YFSETQ.

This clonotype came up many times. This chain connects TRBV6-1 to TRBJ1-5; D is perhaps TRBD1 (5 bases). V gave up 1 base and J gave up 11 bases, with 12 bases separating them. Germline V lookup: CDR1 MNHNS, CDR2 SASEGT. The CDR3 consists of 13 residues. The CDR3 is CASSEDRGGTQHF. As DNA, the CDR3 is TGTGCCAGCAGTGAAGATCGCGGGGGGACCCAGCATTTT.

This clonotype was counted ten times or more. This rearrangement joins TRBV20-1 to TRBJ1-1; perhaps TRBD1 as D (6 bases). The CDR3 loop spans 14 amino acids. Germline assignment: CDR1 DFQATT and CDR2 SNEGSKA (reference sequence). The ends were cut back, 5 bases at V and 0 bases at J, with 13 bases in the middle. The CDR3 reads CSASPGHLNTEAFF. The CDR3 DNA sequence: TGCAGTGCTTCTCCGGGACACCTGAACACTGAAGCTTTCTTT.

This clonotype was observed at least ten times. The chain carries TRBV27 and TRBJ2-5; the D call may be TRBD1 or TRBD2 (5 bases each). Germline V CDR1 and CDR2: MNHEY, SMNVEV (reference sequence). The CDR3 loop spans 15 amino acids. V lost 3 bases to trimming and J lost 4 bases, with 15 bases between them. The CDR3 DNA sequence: TGTGCCAGCAGTTTGGGACGACTCTTCCGAGAGACCCAGTACTTC. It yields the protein CASSLGRLFRETQYF.

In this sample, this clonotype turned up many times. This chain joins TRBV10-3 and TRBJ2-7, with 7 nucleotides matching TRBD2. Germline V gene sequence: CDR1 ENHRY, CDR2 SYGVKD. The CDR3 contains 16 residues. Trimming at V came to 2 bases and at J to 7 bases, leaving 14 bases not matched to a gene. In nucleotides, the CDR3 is TGTGCCATCAGTGAGAATCGCGGGAGTGACTTAGGAGAGCAGTACTTC. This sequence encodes CAISENRGSDLGEQYF.

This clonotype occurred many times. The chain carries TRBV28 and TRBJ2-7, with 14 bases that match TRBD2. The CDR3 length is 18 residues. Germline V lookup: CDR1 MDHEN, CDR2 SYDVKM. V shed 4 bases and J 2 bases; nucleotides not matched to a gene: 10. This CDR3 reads CASSSGLAGDRGPYEQYF. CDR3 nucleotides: TGTGCCAGCAGTTCGGGACTAGCGGGAGATCGGGGCCCCTACGAGCAGTACTTC.